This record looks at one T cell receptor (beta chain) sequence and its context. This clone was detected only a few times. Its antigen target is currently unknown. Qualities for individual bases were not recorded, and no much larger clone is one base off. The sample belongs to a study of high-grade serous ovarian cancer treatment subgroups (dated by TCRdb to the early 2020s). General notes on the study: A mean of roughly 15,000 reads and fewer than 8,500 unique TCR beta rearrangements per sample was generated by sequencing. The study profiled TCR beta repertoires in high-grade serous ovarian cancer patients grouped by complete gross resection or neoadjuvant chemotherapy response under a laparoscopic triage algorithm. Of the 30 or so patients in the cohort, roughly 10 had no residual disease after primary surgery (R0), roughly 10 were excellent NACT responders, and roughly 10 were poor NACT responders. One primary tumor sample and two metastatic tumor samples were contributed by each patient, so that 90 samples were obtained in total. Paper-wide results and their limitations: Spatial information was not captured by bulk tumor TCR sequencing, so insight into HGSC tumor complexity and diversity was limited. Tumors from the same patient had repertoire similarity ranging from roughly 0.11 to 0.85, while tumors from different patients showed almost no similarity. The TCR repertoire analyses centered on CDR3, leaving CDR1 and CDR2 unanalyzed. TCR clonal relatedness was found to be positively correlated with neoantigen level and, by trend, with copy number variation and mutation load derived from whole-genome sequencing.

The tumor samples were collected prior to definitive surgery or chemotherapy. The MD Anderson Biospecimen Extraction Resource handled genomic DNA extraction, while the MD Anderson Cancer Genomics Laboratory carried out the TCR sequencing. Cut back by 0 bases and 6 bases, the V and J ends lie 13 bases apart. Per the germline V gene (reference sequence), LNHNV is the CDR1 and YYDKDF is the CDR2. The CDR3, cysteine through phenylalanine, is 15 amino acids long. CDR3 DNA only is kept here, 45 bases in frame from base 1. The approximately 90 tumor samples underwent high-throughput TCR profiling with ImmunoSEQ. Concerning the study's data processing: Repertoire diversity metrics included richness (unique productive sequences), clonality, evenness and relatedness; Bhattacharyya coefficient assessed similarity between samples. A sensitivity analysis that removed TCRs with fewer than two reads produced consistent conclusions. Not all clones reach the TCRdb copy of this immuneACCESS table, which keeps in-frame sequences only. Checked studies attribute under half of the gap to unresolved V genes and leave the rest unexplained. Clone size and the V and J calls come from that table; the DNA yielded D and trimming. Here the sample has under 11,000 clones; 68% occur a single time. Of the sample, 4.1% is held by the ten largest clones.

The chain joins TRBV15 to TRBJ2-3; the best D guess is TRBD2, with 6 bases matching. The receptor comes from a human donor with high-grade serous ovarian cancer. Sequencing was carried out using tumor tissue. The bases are TGTGCCACCAGCAGAGAGGGGAGGCCACATGATACGCAGTATTTT. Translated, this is CATSREGRPHDTQYF. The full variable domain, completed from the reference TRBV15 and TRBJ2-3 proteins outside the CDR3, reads DAMVIQNPRYQVTQFGKPVTLSCSQTLNHNVMYWYQQKSSQAPKLLFHYYDKDFNNEADTPDNFQSRRPNTSFCFLDIRSPGLGDTAMYLCATSREGRPHDTQYFGPGTRLTVL.